This T cell receptor (beta chain) was recorded in a study of T cell changes during pregnancy in multiple sclerosis. V lost 4 bases to trimming and J lost 3 bases; unmatched junction nucleotides: 1. The CDR3 runs to 14 residues. The germline V gene encodes CDR1 SGHTA and CDR2 FQGNSA. Clones were sequenced by immunoSEQ multiplex PCR, and TCRdb holds only the in-frame ones, with some missing. The table lists tens of thousands of clones, around 90% of them singletons. Here the sequenced sample was peripheral blood, taken in the third trimester of pregnancy. This receptor was identified in a female donor in good health, enrolled as a control in a pregnancy study. The chain combines TRBV7-2 with TRBJ2-3, with 10 bases that match TRBD1. CDR3 region: CASSWDRGTDTQYF. The CDR3 DNA is TGTGCCAGCAGCTGGGACAGGGGAACAGATACGCAGTATTTT.